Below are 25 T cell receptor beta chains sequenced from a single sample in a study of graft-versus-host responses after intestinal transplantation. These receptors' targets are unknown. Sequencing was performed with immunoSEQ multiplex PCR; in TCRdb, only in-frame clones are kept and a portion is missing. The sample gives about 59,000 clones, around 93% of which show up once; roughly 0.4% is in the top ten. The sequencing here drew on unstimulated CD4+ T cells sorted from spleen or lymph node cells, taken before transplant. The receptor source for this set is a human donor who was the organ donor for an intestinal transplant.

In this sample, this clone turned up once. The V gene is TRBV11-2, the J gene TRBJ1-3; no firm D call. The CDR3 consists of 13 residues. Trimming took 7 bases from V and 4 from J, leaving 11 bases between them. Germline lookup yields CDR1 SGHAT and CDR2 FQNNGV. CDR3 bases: TGTGCCAGCACCTGGGATTCCGGAAACACCATATATTTT. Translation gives CASTWDSGNTIYF.

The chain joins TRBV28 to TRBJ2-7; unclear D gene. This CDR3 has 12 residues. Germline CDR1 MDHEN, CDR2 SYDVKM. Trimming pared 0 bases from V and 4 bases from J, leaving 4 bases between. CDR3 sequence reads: CASSLWGYEQYF. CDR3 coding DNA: TGTGCCAGCAGTTTATGGGGGTACGAGCAGTACTTC. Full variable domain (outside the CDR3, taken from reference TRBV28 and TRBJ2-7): DVKVTQSSRYLVKRTGEKVFLECVQDMDHENMFWYRQDPGLGLRLIYFSYDVKMKEKGDIPEGYSVSREKKERFSLILESASTNQTSMYLCASSLWGYEQYFGPGTRLTVT.

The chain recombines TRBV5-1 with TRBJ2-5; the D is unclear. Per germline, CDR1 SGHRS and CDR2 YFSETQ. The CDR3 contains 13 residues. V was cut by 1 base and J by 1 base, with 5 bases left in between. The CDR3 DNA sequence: TGCGCCAGCAGCTTGAACATCCAAGAGACCCAGTACTTC. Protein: CASSLNIQETQYF.

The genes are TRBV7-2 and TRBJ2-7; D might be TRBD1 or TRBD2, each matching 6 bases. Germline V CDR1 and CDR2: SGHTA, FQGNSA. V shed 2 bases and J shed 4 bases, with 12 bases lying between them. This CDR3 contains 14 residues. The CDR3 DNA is TGTGCCAGCAGCTTAAGTCAGGGGAGGTACGAGCAGTACTTC. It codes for CASSLSQGRYEQYF.

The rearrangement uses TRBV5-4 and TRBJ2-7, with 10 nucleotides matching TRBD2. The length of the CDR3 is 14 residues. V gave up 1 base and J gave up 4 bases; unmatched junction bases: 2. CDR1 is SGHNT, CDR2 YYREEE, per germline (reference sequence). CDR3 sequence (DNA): TGTGCCAGCAGCTTGTCTAGCGGGAGATACGAGCAGTACTTC. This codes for CASSLSSGRYEQYF.

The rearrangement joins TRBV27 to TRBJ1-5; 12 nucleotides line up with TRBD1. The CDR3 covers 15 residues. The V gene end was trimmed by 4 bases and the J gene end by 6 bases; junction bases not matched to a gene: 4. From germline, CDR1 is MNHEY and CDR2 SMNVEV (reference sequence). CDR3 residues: CASSSGTGGSQPQHF. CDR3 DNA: TGTGCCAGCAGTTCGGGGACAGGGGGCTCTCAGCCCCAGCATTTT.

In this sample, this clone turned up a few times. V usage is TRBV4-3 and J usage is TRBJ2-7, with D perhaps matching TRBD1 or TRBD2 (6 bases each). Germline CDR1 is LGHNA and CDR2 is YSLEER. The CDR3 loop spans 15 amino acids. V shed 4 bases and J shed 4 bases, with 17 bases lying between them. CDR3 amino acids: CASSLEGGPVYEQYF. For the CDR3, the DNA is TGCGCCAGCAGCCTTGAGGGGGGCCCTGTTTACGAGCAGTACTTC.

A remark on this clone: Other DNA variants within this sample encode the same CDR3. CDR3 DNA: TGTGCCAGCAGCTTGTTACCGAACACCGGGGAGCTGTTTTTT. Protein: CASSLLPNTGELFF. The chain uses TRBV7-3 and TRBJ2-2; D is unresolved. The CDR3 is 14 residues long. Trimming left V 3 bases short and J 0 bases short, with 5 bases between. Germline assignment: CDR1 SGHTA and CDR2 FQGTGA.

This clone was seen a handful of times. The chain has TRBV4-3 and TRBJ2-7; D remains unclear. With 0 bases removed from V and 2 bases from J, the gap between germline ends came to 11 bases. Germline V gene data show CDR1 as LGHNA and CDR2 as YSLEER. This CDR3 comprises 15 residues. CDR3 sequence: CASSQDLEVPYEQYF. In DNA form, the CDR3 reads TGCGCCAGCAGCCAAGATCTTGAGGTCCCCTACGAGCAGTACTTC.

The CDR3 loop is CASSGYYYEQYF. The CDR3 nucleotides are TGTGCCAGCAGTGGATATTACTACGAGCAGTACTTC. The V call is TRBV11-2, the J call TRBJ2-7; D not certain. The CDR3 length is 12 residues. The germline V gene encodes CDR1 SGHAT and CDR2 FQNNGV. V lost 6 bases and J 3 bases, leaving 9 bases between the germline ends.

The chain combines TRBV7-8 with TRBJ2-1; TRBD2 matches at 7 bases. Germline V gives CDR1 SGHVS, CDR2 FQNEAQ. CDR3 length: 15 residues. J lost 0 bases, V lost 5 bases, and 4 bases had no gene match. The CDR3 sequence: CASSPSSGSYNEQFF. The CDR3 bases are TGTGCCAGCAGCCCCTCTAGCGGCTCCTACAATGAGCAGTTCTTC.

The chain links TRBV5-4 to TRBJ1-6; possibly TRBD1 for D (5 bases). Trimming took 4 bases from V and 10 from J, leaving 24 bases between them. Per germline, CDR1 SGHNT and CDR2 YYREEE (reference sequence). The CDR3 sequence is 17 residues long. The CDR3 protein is CASSPGRVGAIGSPLHF. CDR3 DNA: TGTGCCAGCAGCCCCGGACGGGTAGGGGCCATCGGATCACCCCTCCACTTT.

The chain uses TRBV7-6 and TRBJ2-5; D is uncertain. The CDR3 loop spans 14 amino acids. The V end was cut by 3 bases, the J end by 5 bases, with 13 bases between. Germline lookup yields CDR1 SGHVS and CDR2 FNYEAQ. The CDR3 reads CASSLGSREETQYF. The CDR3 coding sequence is TGTGCCAGCAGCTTGGGATCCCGAGAGGAGACCCAGTACTTC.

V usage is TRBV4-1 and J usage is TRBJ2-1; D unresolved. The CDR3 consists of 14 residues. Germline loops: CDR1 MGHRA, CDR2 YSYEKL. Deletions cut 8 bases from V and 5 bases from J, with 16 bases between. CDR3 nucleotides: TGCGCCAGCGCCCACCGTAGGGAAGACAATGAGCAGTTCTTC. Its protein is CASAHRREDNEQFF.

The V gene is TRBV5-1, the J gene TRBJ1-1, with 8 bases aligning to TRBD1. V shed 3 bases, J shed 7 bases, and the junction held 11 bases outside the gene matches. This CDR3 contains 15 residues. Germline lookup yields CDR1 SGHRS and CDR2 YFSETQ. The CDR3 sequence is CASSYSDRAKVEAFF. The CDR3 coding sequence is TGCGCCAGCAGCTATTCGGACAGGGCGAAAGTTGAAGCTTTCTTT.

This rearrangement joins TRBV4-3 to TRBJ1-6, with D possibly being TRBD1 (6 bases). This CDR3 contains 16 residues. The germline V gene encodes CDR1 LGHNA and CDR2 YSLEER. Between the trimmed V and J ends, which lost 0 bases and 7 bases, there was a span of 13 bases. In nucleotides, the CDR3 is TGCGCCAGCAGCCAAGATGGTGGGCAGGGGAATTCACCCCTCCACTTT. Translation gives CASSQDGGQGNSPLHF.

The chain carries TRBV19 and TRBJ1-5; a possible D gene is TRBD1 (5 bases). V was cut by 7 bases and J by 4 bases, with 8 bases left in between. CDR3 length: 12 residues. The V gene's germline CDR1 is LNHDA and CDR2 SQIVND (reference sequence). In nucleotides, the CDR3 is TGTGCCAGTACCCCAGGGAATCAGCCCCAGCATTTT. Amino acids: CASTPGNQPQHF.

DNA of the CDR3: TGCGCCAGCAGCCGACAGGCTATGACTGGGGCCAACGTCCTGACTTTC. As protein: CASSRQAMTGANVLTF. The rearrangement uses TRBV4-3 and TRBJ2-6; a possible D gene is TRBD1 (6 bases). The V and J ends lost 4 bases and 2 bases respectively, with 12 bases between them. The germline V gene has CDR1 LGHNA and CDR2 YSLEER. The CDR3 sequence is 16 residues long.

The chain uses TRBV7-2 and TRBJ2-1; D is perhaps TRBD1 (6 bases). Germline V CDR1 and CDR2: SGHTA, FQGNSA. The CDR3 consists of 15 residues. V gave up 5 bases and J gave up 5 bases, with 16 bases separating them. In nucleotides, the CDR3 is TGTGCCAGCAGCCTGCCTTACAGGGACGACAATGAGCAGTTCTTC. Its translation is CASSLPYRDDNEQFF.

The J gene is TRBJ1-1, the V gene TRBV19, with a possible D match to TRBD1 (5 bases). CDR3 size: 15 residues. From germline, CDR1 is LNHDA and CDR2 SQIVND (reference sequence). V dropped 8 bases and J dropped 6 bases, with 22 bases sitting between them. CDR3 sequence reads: CASGMAGLLSAEAFF. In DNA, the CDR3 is TGTGCCAGTGGAATGGCAGGGCTTCTTTCGGCTGAAGCTTTCTTT. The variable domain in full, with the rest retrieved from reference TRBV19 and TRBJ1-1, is DGGITQSPKYLFRKEGQNVTLSCEQNLNHDAMYWYRQDPGQGLRLIYYSQIVNDFQKGDIAEGYSVSREKKESFPLTVTSAQKNPTAFYLCASGMAGLLSAEAFFGQGTRLTVV.

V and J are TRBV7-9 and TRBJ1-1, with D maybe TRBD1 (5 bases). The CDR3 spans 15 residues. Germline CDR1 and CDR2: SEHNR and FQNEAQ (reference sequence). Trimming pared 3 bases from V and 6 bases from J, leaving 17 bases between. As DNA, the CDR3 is TGTGCCAGCAGCTTGCCAGAGGGGTGGACCCCTGAAGCTTTCTTT. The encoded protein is CASSLPEGWTPEAFF.

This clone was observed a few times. The DNA of the CDR3 is TGTGCCAGCAGCTTAGCAACTAATGAAAAACTGTTTTTT. Translation: CASSLATNEKLFF. The genes are TRBV7-9 and TRBJ1-4; D not certain. The CDR3 has 13 amino acids. Germline CDR1 is SEHNR and CDR2 is FQNEAQ (reference sequence). V lost 0 bases and J 1 base, leaving 0 bases between the germline ends.

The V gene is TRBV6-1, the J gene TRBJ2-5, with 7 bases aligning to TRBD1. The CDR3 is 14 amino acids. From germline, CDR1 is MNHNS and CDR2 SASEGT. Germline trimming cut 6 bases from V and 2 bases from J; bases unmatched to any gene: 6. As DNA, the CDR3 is TGTGCCAGCAGCCACAGGGGTAGGCAAGAGACCCAGTACTTC. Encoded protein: CASSHRGRQETQYF.

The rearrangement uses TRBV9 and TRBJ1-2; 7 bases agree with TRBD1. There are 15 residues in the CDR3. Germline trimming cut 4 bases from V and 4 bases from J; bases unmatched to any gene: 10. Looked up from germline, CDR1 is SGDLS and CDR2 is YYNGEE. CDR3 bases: TGTGCCAGCAGCTTGGGACAGACGGGCGCCTATGGCTACACCTTC. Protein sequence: CASSLGQTGAYGYTF.

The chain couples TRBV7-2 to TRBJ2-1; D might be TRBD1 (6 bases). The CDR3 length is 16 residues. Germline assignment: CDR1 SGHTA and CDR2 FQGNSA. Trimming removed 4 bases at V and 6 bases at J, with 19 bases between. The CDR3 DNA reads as TGTGCCAGCAGCTCCAGGGGCGTAGGGGCTCTCAATGAGCAGTTCTTC. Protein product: CASSSRGVGALNEQFF.